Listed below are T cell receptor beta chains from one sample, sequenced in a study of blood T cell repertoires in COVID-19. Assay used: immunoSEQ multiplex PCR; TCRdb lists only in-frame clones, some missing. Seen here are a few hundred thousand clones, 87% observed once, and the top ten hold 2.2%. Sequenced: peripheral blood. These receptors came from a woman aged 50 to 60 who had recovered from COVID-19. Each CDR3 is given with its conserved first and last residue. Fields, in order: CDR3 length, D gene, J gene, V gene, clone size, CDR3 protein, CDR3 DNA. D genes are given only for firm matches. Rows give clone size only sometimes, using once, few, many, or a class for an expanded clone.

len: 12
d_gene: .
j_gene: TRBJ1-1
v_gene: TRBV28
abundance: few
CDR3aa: CASSSGLTEAFF
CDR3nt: TGTGCCAGCAGTTCGGGGTTAACTGAAGCTTTCTTT

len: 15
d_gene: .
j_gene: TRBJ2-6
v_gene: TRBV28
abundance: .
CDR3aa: CASSPGGSGANVLTF
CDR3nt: TGTGCCAGCAGTCCGGGTGGCTCTGGGGCCAACGTCCTGACTTTC

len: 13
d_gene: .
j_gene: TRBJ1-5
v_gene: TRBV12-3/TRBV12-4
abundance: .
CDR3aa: CASRAMEGQPQHF
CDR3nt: TGTGCCAGCAGGGCGATGGAGGGTCAGCCCCAGCATTTT

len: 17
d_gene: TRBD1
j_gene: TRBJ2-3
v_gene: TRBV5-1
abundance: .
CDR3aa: CASSLAGTGPRTDTQYF
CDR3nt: TGCGCCAGCAGCTTGGCCGGGACAGGGCCTCGCACAGATACGCAGTATTTT

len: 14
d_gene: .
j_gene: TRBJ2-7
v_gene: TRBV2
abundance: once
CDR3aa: CASMTRLLGDEQYF
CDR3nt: TGTGCCAGCATGACGAGGCTCCTCGGGGACGAGCAGTACTTC

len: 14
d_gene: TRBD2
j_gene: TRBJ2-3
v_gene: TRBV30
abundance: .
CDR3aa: CAWDIGGGTDTQYF
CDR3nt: TGTGCCTGGGACATCGGGGGGGGCACAGATACGCAGTATTTT

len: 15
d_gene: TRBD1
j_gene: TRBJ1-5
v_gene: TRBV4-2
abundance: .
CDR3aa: CASSQDRDRRRPQHF
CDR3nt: TGTGCCAGCAGCCAAGATCGGGACAGGAGGCGGCCCCAGCATTTT

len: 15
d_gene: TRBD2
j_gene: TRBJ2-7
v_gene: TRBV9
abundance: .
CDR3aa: CASSSGLAGDFEQYF
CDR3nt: TGTGCCAGCAGCTCCGGACTAGCGGGAGATTTCGAGCAGTACTTC

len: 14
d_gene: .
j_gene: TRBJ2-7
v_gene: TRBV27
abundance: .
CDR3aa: CASSPDSTFYEQYF
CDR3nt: TGTGCCAGCAGTCCTGACAGCACTTTCTACGAGCAGTACTTC

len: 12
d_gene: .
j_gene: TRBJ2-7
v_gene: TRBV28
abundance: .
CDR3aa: CASTRGSYEQYF
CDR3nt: TGTGCCAGCACTAGGGGCTCCTACGAGCAGTACTTC

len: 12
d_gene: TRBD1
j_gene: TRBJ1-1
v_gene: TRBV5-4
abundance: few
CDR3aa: CASSLPGQEAFF
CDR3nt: TGTGCCAGCAGCTTACCGGGACAGGAAGCTTTCTTT

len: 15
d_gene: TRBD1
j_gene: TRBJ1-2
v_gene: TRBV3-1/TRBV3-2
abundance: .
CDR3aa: CASSQNPGGQGGYTF
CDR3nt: TGTGCCAGCAGCCAAAATCCAGGGGGCCAGGGGGGCTACACCTTC

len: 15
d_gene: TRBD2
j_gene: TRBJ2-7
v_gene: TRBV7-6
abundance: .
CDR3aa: CASSLTTSGAYEQYF
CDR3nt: TGTGCCAGCAGCTTAACAACTAGCGGTGCCTACGAGCAGTACTTC

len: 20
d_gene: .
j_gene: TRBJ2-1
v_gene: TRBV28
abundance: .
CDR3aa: CASNLDKWRDPGSSYNEQFF
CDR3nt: TGTGCCAGCAATTTGGACAAATGGAGGGACCCTGGTTCCTCCTACAATGAGCAGTTCTTC

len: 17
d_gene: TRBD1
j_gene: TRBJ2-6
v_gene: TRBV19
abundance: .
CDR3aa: CASSPGTAVSGANVLTF
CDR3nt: TGTGCCAGTAGTCCCGGGACAGCAGTCTCTGGGGCCAACGTCCTGACTTTC

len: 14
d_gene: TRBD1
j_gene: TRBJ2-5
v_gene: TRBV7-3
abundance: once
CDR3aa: CASSPDRGSETQYF
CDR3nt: TGTGCCAGCAGCCCAGACAGGGGATCAGAGACCCAGTACTTC

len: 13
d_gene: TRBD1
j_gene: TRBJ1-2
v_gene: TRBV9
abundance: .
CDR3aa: CASRMTGGYGYTF
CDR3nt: TGTGCCAGCAGGATGACAGGGGGCTATGGCTACACCTTC

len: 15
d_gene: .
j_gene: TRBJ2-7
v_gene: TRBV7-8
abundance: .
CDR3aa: CASSSPTSFSYEQYF
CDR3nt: TGTGCCAGCAGCTCCCCCACTAGTTTCTCCTACGAGCAGTACTTC

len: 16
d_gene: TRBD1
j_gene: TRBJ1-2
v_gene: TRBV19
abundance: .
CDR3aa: CASSTDRGVGNYGYTF
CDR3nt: TGTGCCAGTAGTACGGACAGGGGAGTTGGTAACTATGGCTACACCTTC

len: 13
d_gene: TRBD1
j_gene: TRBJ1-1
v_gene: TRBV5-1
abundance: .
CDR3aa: CASSFDRATEAFF
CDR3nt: TGCGCCAGCAGCTTCGACAGGGCCACTGAAGCTTTCTTT

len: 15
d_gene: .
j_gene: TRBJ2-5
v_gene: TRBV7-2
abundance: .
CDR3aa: CASSAHVGAEETQYF
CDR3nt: TGTGCCAGCAGCGCCCATGTGGGGGCAGAAGAGACCCAGTACTTC

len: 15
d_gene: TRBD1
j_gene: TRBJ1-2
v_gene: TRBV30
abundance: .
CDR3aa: CAWTRGLATNYGYTF
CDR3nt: TGTGCCTGGACAAGGGGGCTGGCTACTAACTATGGCTACACCTTC

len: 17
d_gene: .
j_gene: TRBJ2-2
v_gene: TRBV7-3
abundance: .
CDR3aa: CASSRDRVGGRTGELFF
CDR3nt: TGTGCCAGCAGCAGAGACAGGGTAGGGGGGCGGACCGGGGAGCTGTTTTTT

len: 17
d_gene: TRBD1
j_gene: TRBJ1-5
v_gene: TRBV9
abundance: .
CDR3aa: CASSVGEDRGEGQPQHF
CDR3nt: TGTGCCAGCAGCGTAGGGGAGGACAGGGGTGAAGGACAGCCCCAGCATTTT

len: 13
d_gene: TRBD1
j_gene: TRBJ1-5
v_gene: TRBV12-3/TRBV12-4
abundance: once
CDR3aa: CASSRDSLQPQHF
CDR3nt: TGTGCCAGCAGCAGGGACAGTTTACAGCCCCAGCATTTT

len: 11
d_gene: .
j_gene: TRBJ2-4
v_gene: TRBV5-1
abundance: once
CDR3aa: CASSGDTIQYF
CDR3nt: TGCGCCAGCAGCGGGGACACCATTCAGTACTTC

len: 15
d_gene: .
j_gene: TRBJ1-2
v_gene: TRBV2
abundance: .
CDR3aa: CASSEVGGATYGYTF
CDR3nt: TGTGCCAGCAGTGAAGTAGGTGGGGCCACCTATGGCTACACCTTC

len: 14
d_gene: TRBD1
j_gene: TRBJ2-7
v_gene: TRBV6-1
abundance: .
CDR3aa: CASSNRDRDNEQYF
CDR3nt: TGTGCCAGCAGTAACCGGGACAGGGACAACGAGCAGTACTTC

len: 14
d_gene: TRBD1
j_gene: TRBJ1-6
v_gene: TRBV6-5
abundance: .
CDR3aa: CASRVTGVGSPLHF
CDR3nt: TGTGCCAGCAGGGTCACAGGGGTTGGATCACCCCTCCACTTT

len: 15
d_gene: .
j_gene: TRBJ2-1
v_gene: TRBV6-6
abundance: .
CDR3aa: CATKNPSGLYNEQFF
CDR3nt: TGTGCCACTAAGAATCCCAGCGGGCTCTACAATGAGCAGTTCTTC

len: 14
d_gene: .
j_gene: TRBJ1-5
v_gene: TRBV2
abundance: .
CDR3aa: CASSGQISNQPQHF
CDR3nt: TGTGCCAGCAGTGGACAGATTAGCAATCAGCCCCAGCATTTT

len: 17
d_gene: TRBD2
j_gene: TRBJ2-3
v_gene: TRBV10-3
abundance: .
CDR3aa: CAISEVSSGRSTDTQYF
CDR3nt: TGTGCCATCAGTGAGGTGTCTAGCGGGAGGAGTACAGATACGCAGTATTTT

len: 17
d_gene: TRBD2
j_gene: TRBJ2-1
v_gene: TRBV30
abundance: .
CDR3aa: CAWSDPRSGGSYGEQFF
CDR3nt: TGTGCCTGGAGTGACCCCCGGAGCGGGGGATCTTATGGTGAGCAGTTCTTC

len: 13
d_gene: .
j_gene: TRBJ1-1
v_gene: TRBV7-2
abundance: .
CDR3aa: CASSFRMNTEAFF
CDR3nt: TGTGCCAGCAGCTTCAGAATGAACACTGAAGCTTTCTTT